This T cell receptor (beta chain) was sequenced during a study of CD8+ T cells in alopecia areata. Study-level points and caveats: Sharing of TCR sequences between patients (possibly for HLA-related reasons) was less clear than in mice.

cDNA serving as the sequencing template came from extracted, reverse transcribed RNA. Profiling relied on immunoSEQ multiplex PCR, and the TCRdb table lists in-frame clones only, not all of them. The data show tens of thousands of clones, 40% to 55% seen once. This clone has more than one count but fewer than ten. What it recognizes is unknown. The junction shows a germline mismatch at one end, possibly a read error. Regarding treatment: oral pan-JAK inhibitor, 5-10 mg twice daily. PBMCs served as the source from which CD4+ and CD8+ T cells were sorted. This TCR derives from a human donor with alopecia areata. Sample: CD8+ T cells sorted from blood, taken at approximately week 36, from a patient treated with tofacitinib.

CDR3 sequence reads: CSVPSNNEQFF. CDR3 bases: TGCAGCGTTCCCTCCAACAATGAGCAGTTCTTC. The chain is built from TRBV29-1 and TRBJ2-1, with no clear D. The CDR3 runs 11 residues. Germline V gene sequence: CDR1 SQVTM, CDR2 ANQGSEA.